A selection of T cell receptor beta chains follows, all from one sample in a study of CD8 T cells in Susac syndrome. Each CDR3 protein gets one entry after TCRdb re-called the immunoSEQ multiplex PCR reads with MiXCR. The sample carries approximately 180,000 distinct CDR3 sequences, 95% recorded once. The sample was CD4+ T cells from PBMCs. These TCRs come from a human donor with multiple sclerosis. CDR3s include the opening cysteine and the closing phenylalanine or tryptophan. The order of the fields is D gene, V gene, clone size, J gene, CDR3 DNA, CDR3 protein. D genes are given only for firm matches. Clone size is given for some rows only: seen once, a few or many times, or a class if the clone is expanded.

d_call: TRBD1; v_call: TRBV20-1; clone_size: .; j_call: TRBJ1-1; cdr3_nt: TGCAGTGCGCCGGGACAGGGGATTACTGAAGCTTTCTTT; cdr3_aa: CSAPGQGITEAFF
d_call: TRBD2; v_call: TRBV30; clone_size: .; j_call: TRBJ2-7; cdr3_nt: TGTGCCTCGGGACTAGCGGGGGCCTACGAGCAGTACTTC; cdr3_aa: CASGLAGAYEQYF
d_call: .; v_call: TRBV29-1; clone_size: .; j_call: TRBJ1-1; cdr3_nt: TGCAGCGTTCTCGGCAGCGACACTGAAGCTTTCTTT; cdr3_aa: CSVLGSDTEAFF
d_call: .; v_call: TRBV2; clone_size: .; j_call: TRBJ1-1; cdr3_nt: TGTGCCAGCAGTGAAGCGCTTCTTGGCCTGGGCGCTGAAGCTTTCTTT; cdr3_aa: CASSEALLGLGAEAFF
d_call: .; v_call: TRBV30; clone_size: .; j_call: TRBJ2-5; cdr3_nt: TGTGCCTGGAGTGTAGGCAGGCACAGCGCCCAAGAGACCCAGTACTTC; cdr3_aa: CAWSVGRHSAQETQYF
d_call: .; v_call: TRBV20-1; clone_size: .; j_call: TRBJ1-2; cdr3_nt: TGCAGTGCTCACCGGGTGGATGGCTACACCTTC; cdr3_aa: CSAHRVDGYTF
d_call: .; v_call: TRBV3-1; clone_size: .; j_call: TRBJ1-2; cdr3_nt: TGTGCCAGCAGCCAAGATTCGGGGGTTCGTGGCTACACCTTC; cdr3_aa: CASSQDSGVRGYTF
d_call: .; v_call: TRBV28; clone_size: .; j_call: TRBJ1-2; cdr3_nt: TGTGCCAGCAGTTTACAGGTTGATAACTATGGCTACACCTTC; cdr3_aa: CASSLQVDNYGYTF
d_call: .; v_call: TRBV6-5; clone_size: .; j_call: TRBJ1-5; cdr3_nt: TGTGCCAGCAGTTACTCGATTGGGGGGGGCACGGGCAATCAGCCCCAGCATTTT; cdr3_aa: CASSYSIGGGTGNQPQHF
d_call: .; v_call: TRBV7-2; clone_size: .; j_call: TRBJ2-1; cdr3_nt: TGTGCCAGCAGCTCCAGGGGCCTCTACAATGAGCAGTTCTTC; cdr3_aa: CASSSRGLYNEQFF
d_call: .; v_call: TRBV2; clone_size: .; j_call: TRBJ2-3; cdr3_nt: TGTGCCAGCAGTGTGCAGGGGAGTAGAGCAGATACGCAGTATTTT; cdr3_aa: CASSVQGSRADTQYF
d_call: .; v_call: TRBV20-1; clone_size: .; j_call: TRBJ2-7; cdr3_nt: TGCAGTGCTAGCGTGTCGGTAGCGGTGAGACACGAGCAGTACTTC; cdr3_aa: CSASVSVAVRHEQYF
d_call: .; v_call: TRBV6-5; clone_size: .; j_call: TRBJ2-5; cdr3_nt: TGTGCCAGCAGTTACAGTCGAGGATCCGAGACCCAGTACTTC; cdr3_aa: CASSYSRGSETQYF
d_call: TRBD2; v_call: TRBV6-1; clone_size: .; j_call: TRBJ2-1; cdr3_nt: TGTGCCGCCCGGGGACTAGCGGGCCTAGCCTCCTACAATGAGCAGTTCTTC; cdr3_aa: CAARGLAGLASYNEQFF
d_call: TRBD1; v_call: TRBV7-2; clone_size: .; j_call: TRBJ2-7; cdr3_nt: TGTGCCAGCAGCTTGTCGGGACAGACCTACGAGCAGTACTTC; cdr3_aa: CASSLSGQTYEQYF
d_call: .; v_call: TRBV20-1; clone_size: .; j_call: TRBJ2-3; cdr3_nt: TGCAGTGCTAGACGCAGCCAGACAGATACGCAGTATTTT; cdr3_aa: CSARRSQTDTQYF
d_call: .; v_call: TRBV6-1; clone_size: .; j_call: TRBJ1-4; cdr3_nt: TGTGCCAGCAGTGAAAGGAAGGGGAGGACTAATGAAAAACTGTTTTTT; cdr3_aa: CASSERKGRTNEKLFF
d_call: .; v_call: TRBV20-1; clone_size: .; j_call: TRBJ2-1; cdr3_nt: TGCAGTGCTAGAGTAACGGGCTCCTACAATGAGCAGTTCTTC; cdr3_aa: CSARVTGSYNEQFF
d_call: .; v_call: TRBV12-3/TRBV12-4; clone_size: .; j_call: TRBJ2-5; cdr3_nt: TGTGCCAGCAGTTCCGGACAGTCCCAGTACTTC; cdr3_aa: CASSSGQSQYF
d_call: TRBD1; v_call: TRBV5-1; clone_size: .; j_call: TRBJ2-7; cdr3_nt: TGCGCCAGCAGCTCGCTGCAGGGGGCAGATGAGCAGTACTTC; cdr3_aa: CASSSLQGADEQYF
d_call: TRBD1; v_call: TRBV20-1; clone_size: .; j_call: TRBJ1-2; cdr3_nt: TGCAGTGTATATCCGGGACAGGCCGACAACTATGGCTACACCTTC; cdr3_aa: CSVYPGQADNYGYTF
d_call: .; v_call: TRBV5-4; clone_size: .; j_call: TRBJ2-3; cdr3_nt: TGTGCCAGCAGCTTGGCCAAGAGGGACACAGATACGCAGTATTTT; cdr3_aa: CASSLAKRDTDTQYF
d_call: .; v_call: TRBV9; clone_size: .; j_call: TRBJ2-7; cdr3_nt: TGTGCCAGCTCCAAAGGACCCCTTCCCTACGAGCAGTACTTC; cdr3_aa: CASSKGPLPYEQYF
d_call: .; v_call: TRBV12-3/TRBV12-4; clone_size: .; j_call: TRBJ2-7; cdr3_nt: TGTGCCAGCAGTCCCCGGGACGAGCAGTACTTC; cdr3_aa: CASSPRDEQYF
d_call: .; v_call: TRBV20-1; clone_size: .; j_call: TRBJ1-2; cdr3_nt: TGCAGTGCTATAGGTTTTACGACAGGAAGCACTAACTATGGCTACACCTTC; cdr3_aa: CSAIGFTTGSTNYGYTF
d_call: .; v_call: TRBV3-1; clone_size: .; j_call: TRBJ2-7; cdr3_nt: TGTGCCAGCAGCCAAGATTTCAAGGGTGCCTACGAGCAGTACTTC; cdr3_aa: CASSQDFKGAYEQYF
d_call: .; v_call: TRBV4-1; clone_size: .; j_call: TRBJ1-2; cdr3_nt: TGCGCCAGCAGCCAAGAGTTCGGGCCGAACTTCTATGGCTACACCTTC; cdr3_aa: CASSQEFGPNFYGYTF
d_call: .; v_call: TRBV20-1; clone_size: .; j_call: TRBJ2-3; cdr3_nt: TGCAGTGCTAGAGATTTCTATTTCCCAGATACGCAGTATTTT; cdr3_aa: CSARDFYFPDTQYF
d_call: .; v_call: TRBV28; clone_size: .; j_call: TRBJ2-5; cdr3_nt: TGTGCCAGCAGTTTAAGAGTAGGGGAGACCCAGTACTTC; cdr3_aa: CASSLRVGETQYF
d_call: TRBD1; v_call: TRBV5-1; clone_size: once; j_call: TRBJ1-5; cdr3_nt: TGCGCCAGCAGCTGGACAGGGGGGCGGGATCAGCCCCAGCATTTT; cdr3_aa: CASSWTGGRDQPQHF
d_call: TRBD1; v_call: TRBV19; clone_size: .; j_call: TRBJ1-2; cdr3_nt: TGTGCCAGTAGTATAGCGGACAGGGTTGGCTATGGCTACACCTTC; cdr3_aa: CASSIADRVGYGYTF